This T cell receptor (beta chain) was captured in a study of shared clonotypes between healthy human individuals. At a deep level, the assay was run. Only in-frame clones appear in the TCRdb table, and some are missing; sequencing was by immunoSEQ multiplex PCR. The sample includes millions of clones, roughly 95% of them seen just once. V gave up 11 bases and J gave up 8 bases; unmatched junction bases: 15. From germline, CDR1 is WSHSY and CDR2 SAAADI. The CDR3 totals 14 residues. A word on this clone: The antigen is undetermined.

Whole-study results and caveats: Generally, naive subsets came out with larger estimated richness than memory subsets.

The sequenced sample consisted of naive CD4+ T cells sorted from blood. Indicated subset: CD45RA+ positively selected. The V and J genes are TRBV10-2 and TRBJ2-1, with 7 bases identical to TRBD2. The receptor comes from a man aged 18 to 35 in good health. CDR3 loop: CAARRDYLPDEQFF. The CDR3 nucleotides read TGCGCCGCACGCCGGGACTACCTACCGGATGAGCAGTTCTTC.